Shown below are 22 T cell receptor beta chains from a single sample sequenced in a study of cytomegalovirus exposure and HLA in healthy donors. The PCR employed 60 Vbeta primers together with 13 Jbeta primers. Repertoires were generated with immunoSEQ multiplex PCR, while TCRdb's copy carries only in-frame clones and drops some. The sample has roughly 190,000 clones, roughly 80% seen once. The sequenced sample consisted of PBMCs. The origin of the receptors is a man aged 40-55 years in good health and CMV-seropositive.

The V call is TRBV9, the J call TRBJ1-3; D call uncertain. Trimming removed 0 bases from V and 2 bases from J, with 9 bases in between. The CDR3 spans 15 residues. The germline gives CDR1 SGDLS, CDR2 YYNGEE. The CDR3 protein is CASSVGGGTGNTIYF. In DNA form, the CDR3 reads TGTGCCAGCAGCGTAGGTGGAGGGACTGGAAACACCATATATTTT. Supplemented by reference TRBV9 and TRBJ1-3, the full variable domain reads DSGVTQTPKHLITATGQRVTLRCSPRSGDLSVYWYQQSLDQGLQFLIQYYNGEERAKGNILERFSAQQFPDLHSELNLSSLELGDSALYFCASSVGGGTGNTIYFGEGSWLTVV.

This clone was recorded a few times. The chain links TRBV6-5 to TRBJ1-5; D is perhaps TRBD1 (5 bases). CDR1 is MNHEY, CDR2 SVGAGI, per germline. This CDR3 spans 13 amino acids. Trimming pared 4 bases from V and 5 bases from J, leaving 9 bases between. The CDR3 spells CASSSTRDQPQHF. The DNA for the CDR3 is TGTGCCAGCAGTTCCACCAGGGATCAGCCCCAGCATTTT.

This clone was picked up a small number of times. The chain joins TRBV5-1 to TRBJ2-5; a possible D gene is TRBD2 (5 bases). With 0 bases removed from V and 5 bases from J, the gap between germline ends came to 11 bases. CDR1 is SGHRS, CDR2 YFSETQ, per germline. The CDR3 sequence is 14 residues long. CDR3 region: CASSLAGVGETQYF. CDR3 bases: TGCGCCAGCAGCTTGGCCGGGGTCGGTGAGACCCAGTACTTC.

V is TRBV5-5 and J is TRBJ1-1; D might be TRBD1 (6 bases). Trimming removed 1 base at V and 10 bases at J, with 17 bases between. The CDR3 covers 14 residues. Germline CDR1 SGHKS, CDR2 YYEKEE (reference sequence). For the CDR3, the DNA is TGTGCCAGCAGCTTGAGGGGGATATCAGGGCTAGCTTTCTTT. Its protein product is CASSLRGISGLAFF.

V and J are TRBV2 and TRBJ2-6; a possible D gene is TRBD2 (5 bases). The CDR3 covers 14 residues. V was clipped by 10 bases and J by 4 bases, with 14 bases between them. Germline V gives CDR1 SNHLY, CDR2 FYNNEI. In DNA, the CDR3 is TGTGCCACCCTGGACTTGGGAGGGGCCAACGTCCTGACTTTC. Translating it yields CATLDLGGANVLTF. The full variable domain, rest sourced from reference TRBV2 and TRBJ2-6, is EPEVTQTPSHQVTQMGQEVILRCVPISNHLYFYWYRQILGQKVEFLVSFYNNEISEKSEIFDDQFSVERPDGSNFTLKIRSTKLEDSAMYFCATLDLGGANVLTFGAGSRLTVL.

The chain employs TRBV18 and TRBJ1-1, with 7 bases that match TRBD1. The CDR3 contains 14 residues. The germline V gene encodes CDR1 KGHSH and CDR2 LQKENI. Unmatched junction bases numbered 11, after V lost 3 bases and J lost 10 bases. The CDR3 bases are TGTGCCAGCTCACCCGCAGGGGGTGTACCGGGAGCTTTCTTT. The encoded protein is CASSPAGGVPGAFF. Full variable domain (outside the CDR3, taken from reference TRBV18 and TRBJ1-1): NAGVMQNPRHLVRRRGQEARLRCSPMKGHSHVYWYRQLPEEGLKFMVYLQKENIIDESGMPKERFSAEFPKEGPSILRIQQVVRGDSAAYFCASSPAGGVPGAFFGQGTRLTVV.

The V gene is TRBV7-8, the J gene TRBJ2-2; the match to TRBD2 covers 9 bases. Germline values: CDR1 SGHVS, CDR2 FQNEAQ. The CDR3 extends over 17 amino acids. V trimming: 1 base; J trimming: 8 bases; junction bases outside the gene matches: 11. The CDR3 nucleotides read TGTGCCAGCAGCTTAGTAGTACTAGCGGGCGTTCGAGGGGAGCTGTTTTTT. Its translation is CASSLVVLAGVRGELFF. Combining the CDR3 with reference TRBV7-8 and TRBJ2-2 gives the whole variable domain GAGVSQSPRYKVAKRGQDVALRCDPISGHVSLFWYQQALGQGPEFLTYFQNEAQLDKSGLPSDRFFAERPEGSVSTLKIQRTQQEDSAVYLCASSLVVLAGVRGELFFGEGSRLTVL.

The chain has TRBV9 and TRBJ2-5; 9 bases match TRBD2. V shed 3 bases, J shed 0 bases, and the junction held 6 bases outside the gene matches. This CDR3 is 16 amino acids long. The V gene's germline CDR1 is SGDLS and CDR2 YYNGEE. As DNA, the CDR3 is TGTGCCAGCAGCGGATCTAGCGGGGTACACCAAGAGACCCAGTACTTC. Its protein is CASSGSSGVHQETQYF.

This clone showed up just a few times. The identical CDR3 is also encoded by other nucleotide sequences in the sample. The chain has TRBV4-3 and TRBJ1-4, with D tentatively TRBD1 (6 bases). The ends were cut back, 0 bases at V and 11 bases at J, with 13 bases in the middle. CDR1 is LGHNA and CDR2 is YSLEER in the germline V gene. This CDR3 spans 14 amino acids. The CDR3 DNA is TGCGCCAGCAGCCAAGAGGGCAGGGGTGAGAAACTGTTTTTT. This translates into CASSQEGRGEKLFF.

The genes are TRBV18 and TRBJ2-7; D might be TRBD1 (6 bases). This CDR3 has 15 amino acids. Germline V gives CDR1 KGHSH, CDR2 LQKENI. V dropped 4 bases and J dropped 3 bases, with 16 bases sitting between them. CDR3 nucleotides: TGTGCCAGCTCACTCCAGGGGAGAAGTGTCTACGAGCAGTACTTC. It codes for CASSLQGRSVYEQYF.

The chain uses TRBV29-1 and TRBJ1-2, with unresolved D. V was cut by 8 bases and J by 2 bases, with 12 bases left in between. Germline V gene lookup returns CDR1 SQVTM and CDR2 ANQGSEA. The CDR3 has 12 residues. CDR3 nucleotide sequence: TGCAGCACGAGGGCGGTGAACTATGGCTACACCTTC. This sequence encodes CSTRAVNYGYTF. The variable domain in full, with the rest retrieved from reference TRBV29-1 and TRBJ1-2, is SAVISQKPSRDICQRGTSLTIQCQVDSQVTMMFWYRQQPGQSLTLIATANQGSEATYESGFVIDKFPISRPNLTFSTLTVSNMSPEDSSIYLCSTRAVNYGYTFGSGTRLTVV.

With regard to this clone: Other DNA sequences in this sample translate to the same CDR3. This chain uses TRBV7-2 with TRBJ1-5; 9 nucleotides align to TRBD1. The ends lost 3 bases at V and 7 bases at J; junction bases unmatched: 4. The germline gives CDR1 SGHTA, CDR2 FQGNSA. This CDR3 has 14 amino acids. CDR3 amino acids: CASSLRQGGQPQHF. For the CDR3, the DNA is TGTGCCAGCAGCTTGAGACAGGGGGGACAGCCCCAGCATTTT.

The chain has TRBV15 and TRBJ1-4; no clear D. Germline loops: CDR1 LNHNV, CDR2 YYDKDF (reference sequence). The ends were cut back, 1 base at V and 5 bases at J, with 11 bases in the middle. This CDR3 region has 15 residues. CDR3 loop: CATSRARVRNEKLFF. In DNA, the CDR3 is TGTGCCACCAGCAGAGCCCGGGTCCGAAATGAAAAACTGTTTTTT.

This chain uses TRBV28 with TRBJ1-3; no firm D call. Trimming removed 2 bases at V and 0 bases at J, with 5 bases between. The CDR3 spans 14 residues. Germline lookup yields CDR1 MDHEN and CDR2 SYDVKM. This CDR3 reads CASSLRDSGNTIYF. DNA for the CDR3: TGTGCCAGCAGTTTAAGAGACTCTGGAAACACCATATATTTT.

The V and J genes are TRBV15 and TRBJ1-2, with 7 bases matching TRBD1. V was pared by 2 bases and J by 4 bases, with 7 bases of the junction left unmatched. The CDR3 covers 15 residues. Germline V gene sequence: CDR1 LNHNV, CDR2 YYDKDF (reference sequence). CDR3 DNA sequence: TGTGCCACCAGCAGACTAACGACAGGGCGCTATGGCTACACCTTC. The encoded protein is CATSRLTTGRYGYTF.

The V gene is TRBV7-2, the J gene TRBJ1-1; TRBD1 might be the D (6 bases). Germline V CDR1 and CDR2: SGHTA, FQGNSA. This CDR3 has 14 residues. Trimming pared 5 bases from V and 4 bases from J, leaving 14 bases between. CDR3 in amino acids: CASSTTGYLTEAFF. CDR3 DNA: TGTGCCAGCAGCACAACAGGGTACCTCACTGAAGCTTTCTTT.

This chain connects TRBV6-1 to TRBJ1-3; D may be TRBD1 (5 bases). Germline CDR1 MNHNS, CDR2 SASEGT. Trimming shortened V by 2 bases and J by 4 bases, and 18 bases separated the two germline ends. The CDR3 has 17 residues. CDR3 nucleotides: TGTGCCAGCAGTGAACCCCCCCAGGGAGGGAGAGGAAACACCATATATTTT. This sequence encodes CASSEPPQGGRGNTIYF.

The chain uses TRBV18 and TRBJ2-1; TRBD2 agrees at 9 bases. The CDR3 is 14 amino acids. The V gene's germline CDR1 is KGHSH and CDR2 LQKENI. J gave up 4 bases and V 4 bases, and 2 bases lay outside the gene matches. The CDR3 sequence: CASSRGGAYNEQFF. The CDR3 DNA follows: TGTGCCAGCTCACGCGGGGGGGCTTACAATGAGCAGTTCTTC.

The CDR3 loop is CASSGRAQETQYF. DNA for the CDR3: TGTGCCAGCTCCGGCAGGGCGCAAGAGACCCAGTACTTC. The chain joins TRBV28 to TRBJ2-5; weak D call: TRBD1 (5 bases). Trimming cost V 8 bases and J 2 bases, with 12 bases left between them. The CDR3 sequence is 13 residues long. Per the germline V gene, CDR1 is MDHEN and CDR2 is SYDVKM.

V and J are TRBV2 and TRBJ2-7, with D possibly matching TRBD1 (5 bases). Looked up from germline, CDR1 is SNHLY and CDR2 is FYNNEI. The germline V and J ends were trimmed by 2 bases and 3 bases, with 8 bases remaining between them. The CDR3 sequence is 13 residues long. CDR3 amino acids: CASSERQGYEQYF. The CDR3, as DNA: TGTGCCAGCAGTGAACGGCAGGGCTACGAGCAGTACTTC.

The chain's CDR3 is CASNRARGGYTDTQYF. The CDR3 DNA reads as TGTGCCAGCAACCGAGCACGAGGGGGATACACAGATACGCAGTATTTT. This chain connects TRBV27 to TRBJ2-3; possible D gene TRBD1, 6 bases. The CDR3 contains 16 residues. With 7 bases removed from V and 2 bases from J, the gap between germline ends came to 19 bases. CDR1 and CDR2 from the germline V gene are MNHEY and SMNVEV (reference sequence).

CDR3 loop: CASSPTHRKDTQYF. The CDR3 region has the DNA TGTGCCAGCTCACCAACTCACCGTAAAGATACGCAGTATTTT. V and J are TRBV18 and TRBJ2-3; no reliable D call. The CDR3 runs to 14 residues. From germline, CDR1 is KGHSH and CDR2 LQKENI. Trimming removed 2 bases at V and 5 bases at J, with 11 bases between.